What follows are 2 T cell receptor beta chains derived from one specimen sequenced in a study of CD8+CD57+ T cells in acquired aplastic anemia. Profiles of TCR beta VDJ and CDR3 were generated from a genomic DNA template. TCRdb itself ran the reads through MiXCR, one entry per CDR3 protein. The sample contains 200,000 to 250,000 distinct CDR3 sequences, 65% of which appear only once. Patients selected for sequencing had displayed CD8+CD57+ cell expansion by flow cytometry. Sequenced: sorted CD4+, CD8+, or CD8+CD57+ T cells (not recorded which) from PBMCs. The origin of the receptors is a human donor with aplastic anemia.

This clonotype was seen a single time. The chain uses TRBV7-8 and TRBJ2-1; D not resolved. This CDR3 has 17 amino acids. CDR1 and CDR2 (germline): SGHVS, FQNEAQ. Trimming took off 5 bases at V and 3 bases at J, with 20 bases between the two ends. The CDR3 region has the DNA TGTGCCAGCAGCCCAAGGGAAGGATCTCGAATCTACAATGAGCAGTTCTTC. This encodes CASSPREGSRIYNEQFF.

The table lists this clonotype with a few counts. This chain uses TRBV5-1 with TRBJ1-2; D is unclear. Trimming left V 1 base short and J 1 base short, with 5 bases between. Germline CDR1 reads SGHRS; CDR2 reads YFSETQ. The CDR3 runs to 13 residues. The CDR3: CASSLRNNYGYTF. CDR3 nucleotide sequence: TGCGCCAGCAGCTTGCGGAATAACTATGGCTACACCTTC. Drawing the rest from reference TRBV5-1 and TRBJ1-2, the complete variable domain is KAGVTQTPRYLIKTRGQQVTLSCSPISGHRSVSWYQQTPGQGLQFLFEYFSETQRNKGNFPGRFSGRQFSNSRSEMNVSTLELGDSALYLCASSLRNNYGYTFGSGTRLTVV.